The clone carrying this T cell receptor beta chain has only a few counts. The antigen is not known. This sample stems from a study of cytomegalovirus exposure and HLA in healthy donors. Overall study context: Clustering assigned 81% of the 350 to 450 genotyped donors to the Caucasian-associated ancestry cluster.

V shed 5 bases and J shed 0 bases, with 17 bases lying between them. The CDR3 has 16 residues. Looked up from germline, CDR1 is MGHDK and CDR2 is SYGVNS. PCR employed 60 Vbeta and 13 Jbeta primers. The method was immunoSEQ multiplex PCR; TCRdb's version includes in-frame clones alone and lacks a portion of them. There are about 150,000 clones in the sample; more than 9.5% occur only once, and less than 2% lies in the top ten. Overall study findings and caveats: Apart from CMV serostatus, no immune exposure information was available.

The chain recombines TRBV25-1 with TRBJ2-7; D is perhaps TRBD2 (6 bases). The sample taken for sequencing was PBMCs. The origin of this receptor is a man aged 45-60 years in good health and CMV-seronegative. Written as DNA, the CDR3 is TGTGCCAGCAGTCCGGCCGGGACGGGGGTCTCCTACGAGCAGTACTTC. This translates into CASSPAGTGVSYEQYF.